This section outlines one TCR beta chain sequence together with its context. The entry originates in a study of shared clonotypes between healthy human individuals. In germline, CDR1 is MDHEN, CDR2 SYDVKM. The V and J ends lost 5 bases and 3 bases respectively, with 5 bases between them. CDR3 size: 12 residues. Libraries were prepared by immunoSEQ multiplex PCR; TCRdb keeps only in-frame clonotypes and omits some of them. The repertoire has 520,000 or so clones, 79% of them found once; the top ten carry 10% to 15%. The source material was PBMCs. The rearrangement uses TRBV28 and TRBJ2-1; D gene ambiguous. This TCR came from a woman in her forties in good health. Some clones in this sample may be carry-over from other donors' samples. The CDR3 DNA follows: TGTGCCAGCAGTGTTAGCTACAATGAGCAGTTCTTC. Protein product: CASSVSYNEQFF.